This TCR beta chain is from a study of T cells after yellow fever vaccination. The study's findings and limits: Contaminating bulk clonotypes could be abundant in FACS-sorted repertoires.

The CDR3 runs to 14 residues. Trimming removed 6 bases at V and 11 bases at J, with 22 bases between. This clonotype was seen only a few times. The target antigen is unknown. Via MiXCR, TCRdb re-called the 5' RACE reads, giving one row per CDR3 protein. Among 200,000 to 300,000 distinct CDR3 sequences, approximately 6.3% were seen once, and the ten largest hold about 1%. The sequence derives from a man between 25 and 39 years old who received the YFV17D yellow fever vaccine. Sequencing was performed on CD4+ T cells sorted from PBMCs, taken on the day of the yellow fever booster vaccination. The chain recombines TRBV12-3 or TRBV12-4 with TRBJ1-2, with D possibly matching TRBD1 (5 bases). The CDR3 is CASSNMGREAIYTF. CDR3 nucleotide sequence: TGTGCCAGCAGCAACATGGGGCGCGAGGCTATTTACACCTTC.